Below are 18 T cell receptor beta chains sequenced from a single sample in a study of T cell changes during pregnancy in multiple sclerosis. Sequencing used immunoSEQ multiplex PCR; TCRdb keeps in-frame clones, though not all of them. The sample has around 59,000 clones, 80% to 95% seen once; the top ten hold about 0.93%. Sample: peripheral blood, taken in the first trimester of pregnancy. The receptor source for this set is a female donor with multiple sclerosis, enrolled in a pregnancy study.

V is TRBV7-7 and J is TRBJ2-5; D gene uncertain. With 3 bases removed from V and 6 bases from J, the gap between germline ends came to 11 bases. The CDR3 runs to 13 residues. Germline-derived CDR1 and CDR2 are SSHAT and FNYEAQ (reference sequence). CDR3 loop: CASSLSERKTQYF. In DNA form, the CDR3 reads TGTGCCAGCAGCTTGTCGGAGAGAAAGACCCAGTACTTC.

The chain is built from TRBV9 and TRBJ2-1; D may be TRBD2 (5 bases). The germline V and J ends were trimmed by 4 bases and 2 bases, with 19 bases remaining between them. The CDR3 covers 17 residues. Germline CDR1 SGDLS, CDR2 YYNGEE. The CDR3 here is CASSFSPPGWAYNEQFF. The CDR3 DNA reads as TGTGCCAGCAGCTTTAGCCCCCCGGGGTGGGCCTACAATGAGCAGTTCTTC.

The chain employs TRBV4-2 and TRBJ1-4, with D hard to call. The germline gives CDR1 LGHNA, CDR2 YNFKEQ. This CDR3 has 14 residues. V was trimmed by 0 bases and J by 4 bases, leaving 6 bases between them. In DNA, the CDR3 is TGTGCCAGCAGCCAAGAAGGCGGTAATGAAAAACTGTTTTTT. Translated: CASSQEGGNEKLFF.

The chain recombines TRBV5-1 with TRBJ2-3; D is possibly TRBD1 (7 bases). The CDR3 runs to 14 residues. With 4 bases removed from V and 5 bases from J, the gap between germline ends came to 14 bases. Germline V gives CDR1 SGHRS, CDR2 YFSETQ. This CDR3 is CASSGGTEGDTQYF. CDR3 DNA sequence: TGCGCCAGCAGCGGCGGGACAGAAGGAGATACGCAGTATTTT.

In DNA form, the CDR3 reads TGTGCCAGTAGTATGAGCGGAGCCTACGAGCAGTACTTC. The encoded protein is CASSMSGAYEQYF. J is TRBJ2-7 and V is TRBV19; D may be TRBD2 (5 bases). Trimming pared 3 bases from V and 2 bases from J, leaving 8 bases between. Germline-derived CDR1 and CDR2 are LNHDA and SQIVND (reference sequence). The CDR3 is 13 residues long.

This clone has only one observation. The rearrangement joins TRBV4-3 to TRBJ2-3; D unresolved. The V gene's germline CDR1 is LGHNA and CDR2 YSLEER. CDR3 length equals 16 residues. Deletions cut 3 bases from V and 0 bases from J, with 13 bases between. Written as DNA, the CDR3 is TGCGCCAGCAGCCATGTCCCAGGTGGCAGCACAGATACGCAGTATTTT. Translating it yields CASSHVPGGSTDTQYF.

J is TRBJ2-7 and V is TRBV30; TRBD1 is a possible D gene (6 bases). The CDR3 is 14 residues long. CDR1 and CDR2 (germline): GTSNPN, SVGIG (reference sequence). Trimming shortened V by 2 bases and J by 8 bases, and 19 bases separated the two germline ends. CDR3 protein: CAWSKLIRTGKQYF. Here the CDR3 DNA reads TGTGCCTGGAGTAAGCTAATAAGAACAGGGAAGCAGTACTTC. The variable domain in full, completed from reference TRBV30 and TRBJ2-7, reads SQTIHQWPATLVQPVGSPLSLECTVEGTSNPNLYWYRQAAGRGLQLLFYSVGIGQISSEVPQNLSASRPQDRQFILSSKKLLLSDSGFYLCAWSKLIRTGKQYFGPGTRLTVT.

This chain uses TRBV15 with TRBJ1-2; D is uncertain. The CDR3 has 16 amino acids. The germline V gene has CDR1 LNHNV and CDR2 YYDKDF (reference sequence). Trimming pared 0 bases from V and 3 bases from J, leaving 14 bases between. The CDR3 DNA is TGTGCCACCAGCAGAGATCGGGAAGGTTTGGACTATGGCTACACCTTC. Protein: CATSRDREGLDYGYTF. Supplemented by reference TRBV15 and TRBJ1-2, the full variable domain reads DAMVIQNPRYQVTQFGKPVTLSCSQTLNHNVMYWYQQKSSQAPKLLFHYYDKDFNNEADTPDNFQSRRPNTSFCFLDIRSPGLGDTAMYLCATSRDREGLDYGYTFGSGTRLTVV.

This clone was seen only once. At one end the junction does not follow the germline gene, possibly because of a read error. This CDR3 is CASSAGLTGELFF. In nucleotides, the CDR3 is TGTGCTAGCAGCGCAGGCCTTACCGGGGAGCTGTTTTTT. The chain combines TRBV7-7 with TRBJ2-2; no clear D. Germline V gene data show CDR1 as SSHAT and CDR2 as FNYEAQ (reference sequence). The CDR3 runs 13 residues. Complete variable domain (other parts from reference TRBV7-7 and TRBJ2-2): GAGVSQSPRYKVTKRGQDVTLRCDPISSHATLYWYQQALGQGPEFLTYFNYEAQPDKSGLPSDRFSAERPEGSISTLTIQRTEQRDSAMYRCASSAGLTGELFFGEGSRLTVL.

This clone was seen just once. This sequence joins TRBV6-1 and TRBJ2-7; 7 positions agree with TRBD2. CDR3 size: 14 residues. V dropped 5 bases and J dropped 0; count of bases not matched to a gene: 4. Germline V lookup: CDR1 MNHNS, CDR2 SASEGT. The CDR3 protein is CASSQSGASYEQYF. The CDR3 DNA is TGTGCCAGCAGTCAAAGCGGGGCCTCCTACGAGCAGTACTTC.

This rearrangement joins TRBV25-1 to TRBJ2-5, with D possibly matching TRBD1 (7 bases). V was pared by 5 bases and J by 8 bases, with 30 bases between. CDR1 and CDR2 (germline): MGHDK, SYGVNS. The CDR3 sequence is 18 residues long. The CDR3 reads CASSPRDRAGRGLATQYF. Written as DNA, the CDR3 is TGTGCCAGCAGTCCCAGAGACAGGGCGGGTAGGGGACTTGCAACCCAGTACTTC.

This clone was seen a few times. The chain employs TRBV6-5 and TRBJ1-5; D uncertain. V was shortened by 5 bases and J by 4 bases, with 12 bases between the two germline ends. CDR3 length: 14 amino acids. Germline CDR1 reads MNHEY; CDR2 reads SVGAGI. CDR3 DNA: TGTGCCAGCAGTCCCAGCGGAGGGAATCAGCCCCAGCATTTT. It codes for CASSPSGGNQPQHF.

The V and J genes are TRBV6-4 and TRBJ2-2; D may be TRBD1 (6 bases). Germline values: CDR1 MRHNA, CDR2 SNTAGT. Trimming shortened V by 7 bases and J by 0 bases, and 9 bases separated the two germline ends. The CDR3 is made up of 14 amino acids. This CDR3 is CASKNRANTGELFF. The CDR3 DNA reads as TGTGCCAGCAAAAACAGGGCGAACACCGGGGAGCTGTTTTTT.

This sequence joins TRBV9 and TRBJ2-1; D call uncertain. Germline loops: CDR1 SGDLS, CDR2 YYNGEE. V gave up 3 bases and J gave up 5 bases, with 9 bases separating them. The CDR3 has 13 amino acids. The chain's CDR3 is CASSGTYNNEQFF. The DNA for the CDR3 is TGTGCCAGCAGCGGCACCTATAACAATGAGCAGTTCTTC. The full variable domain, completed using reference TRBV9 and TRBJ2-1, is DSGVTQTPKHLITATGQRVTLRCSPRSGDLSVYWYQQSLDQGLQFLIQYYNGEERAKGNILERFSAQQFPDLHSELNLSSLELGDSALYFCASSGTYNNEQFFGPGTRLTVL.

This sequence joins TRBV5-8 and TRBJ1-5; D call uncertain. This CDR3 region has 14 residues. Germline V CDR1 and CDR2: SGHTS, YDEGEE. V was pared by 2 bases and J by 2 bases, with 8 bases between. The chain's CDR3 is CASSLRRGNQPQHF. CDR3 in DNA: TGTGCCAGCAGCTTAAGGCGGGGCAATCAGCCCCAGCATTTT.

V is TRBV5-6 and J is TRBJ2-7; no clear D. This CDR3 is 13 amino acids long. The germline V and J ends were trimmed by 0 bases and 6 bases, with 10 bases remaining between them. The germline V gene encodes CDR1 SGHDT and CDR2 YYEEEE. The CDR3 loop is CASSLALRLEQYF. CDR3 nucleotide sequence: TGTGCCAGCAGCTTGGCTTTGCGACTCGAGCAGTACTTC.

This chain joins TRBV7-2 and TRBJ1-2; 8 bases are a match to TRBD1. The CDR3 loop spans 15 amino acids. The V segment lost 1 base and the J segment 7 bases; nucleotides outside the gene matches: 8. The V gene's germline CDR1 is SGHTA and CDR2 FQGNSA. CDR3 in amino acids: CASSLGVGQGSGYTF. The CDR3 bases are TGTGCCAGCAGCTTAGGTGTTGGACAGGGCAGTGGCTACACCTTC.

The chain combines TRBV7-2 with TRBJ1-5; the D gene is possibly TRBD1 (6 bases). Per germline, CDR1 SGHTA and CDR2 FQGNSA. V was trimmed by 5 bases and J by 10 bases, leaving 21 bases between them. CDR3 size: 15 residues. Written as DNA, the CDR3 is TGTGCCAGCAGCCCGAACCGAGGCACAGGGAGTCCCCAGCATTTT. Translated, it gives CASSPNRGTGSPQHF. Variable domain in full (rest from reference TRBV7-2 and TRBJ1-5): GAGVSQSPSNKVTEKGKDVELRCDPISGHTALYWYRQSLGQGLEFLIYFQGNSAPDKSGLPSDRFSAERTGGSVSTLTIQRTQQEDSAVYLCASSPNRGTGSPQHFGDGTRLSIL.